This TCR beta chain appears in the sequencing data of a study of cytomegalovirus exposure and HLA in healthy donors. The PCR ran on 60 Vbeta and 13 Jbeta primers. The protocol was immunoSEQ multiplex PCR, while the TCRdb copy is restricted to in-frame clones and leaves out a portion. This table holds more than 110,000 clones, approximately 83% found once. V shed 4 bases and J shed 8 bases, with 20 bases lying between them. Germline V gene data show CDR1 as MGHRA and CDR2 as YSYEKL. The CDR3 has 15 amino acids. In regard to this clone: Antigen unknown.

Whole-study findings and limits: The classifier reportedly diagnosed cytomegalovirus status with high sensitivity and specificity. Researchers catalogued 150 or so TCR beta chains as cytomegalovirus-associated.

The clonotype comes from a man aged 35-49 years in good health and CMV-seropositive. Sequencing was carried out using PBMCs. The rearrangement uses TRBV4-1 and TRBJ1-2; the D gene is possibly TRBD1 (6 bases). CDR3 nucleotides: TGCGCCAGCAGCCTCGGTATCGGACAGTCCGGCGGCTACACCTTC. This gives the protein CASSLGIGQSGGYTF.